One and the same sample provided the 14 T cell receptor beta chains below, sequenced in a study of identical twins. TCRdb processed the 5' RACE reads anew with MiXCR; each CDR3 protein has one entry. The repertoire holds 540,000 or so distinct CDR3 sequences, with 20% to 25% as singletons. This sample also appeared in a second study, on yellow fever vaccine responses in identical twins.

Sequencing used CD4+ T cells sorted from blood. The receptors derive from a woman under 30 in good health.

This clonotype has only a few counts. The chain combines TRBV10-3 with TRBJ2-5; the D is unclear. In germline, CDR1 is ENHRY, CDR2 SYGVKD. The V end lost 6 bases, the J end lost 2 bases, and 7 bases lay between the germline ends. The CDR3 is 12 residues long. The CDR3 here is CAISPQQETQYF. The CDR3 nucleotides read TGTGCCATCAGCCCCCAGCAAGAGACCCAGTACTTC.

This clonotype was recorded a few times. This rearrangement joins TRBV12-3 or TRBV12-4 to TRBJ1-4, with 9 bases matching TRBD1. The V segment lost 7 bases and the J segment 8 bases; nucleotides outside the gene matches: 5. The CDR3 has 13 residues. The CDR3 loop is CASIRDRAEKLFF. The DNA of the CDR3 is TGTGCCAGCATCCGGGACAGGGCGGAAAAACTGTTTTTT.

The V and J genes are TRBV4-2 and TRBJ2-3; no definite D call. Germline values: CDR1 LGHNA, CDR2 YNFKEQ. V was cut by 0 bases and J by 0 bases, with 4 bases left in between. This CDR3 region has 14 residues. This CDR3 reads CASSQDHSTDTQYF. CDR3 nucleotides: TGTGCCAGCAGCCAAGATCACAGCACAGATACGCAGTATTTT.

The chain recombines TRBV5-1 with TRBJ2-5; no firm D call. This CDR3 spans 13 amino acids. Germline-derived CDR1 and CDR2 are SGHRS and YFSETQ. Trimming removed 2 bases at V and 5 bases at J, with 10 bases between. The CDR3 protein is CASSLRPLETQYF. The CDR3 nucleotides read TGCGCCAGCAGCTTACGGCCGCTGGAGACCCAGTACTTC.

This clonotype was picked up a small number of times. This sequence joins TRBV28 and TRBJ2-1, with TRBD2 matching 12 bases. The CDR3 length is 17 residues. Germline-derived CDR1 and CDR2 are MDHEN and SYDVKM. V lost 1 base to trimming and J lost 9 bases; unmatched junction nucleotides: 10. CDR3 protein: CASSLSLLAGGPSEQFF. The CDR3 coding sequence is TGTGCCAGCAGTTTATCCCTCCTAGCGGGAGGGCCAAGTGAGCAGTTCTTC. Filled out from reference TRBV28 and TRBJ2-1, the complete variable domain reads DVKVTQSSRYLVKRTGEKVFLECVQDMDHENMFWYRQDPGLGLRLIYFSYDVKMKEKGDIPEGYSVSREKKERFSLILESASTNQTSMYLCASSLSLLAGGPSEQFFGPGTRLTVL.

CDR3 DNA: TGTGCCAGCAGTTTTAACCCTTACTACAATGAGCAGTTCTTC. As protein: CASSFNPYYNEQFF. This rearrangement joins TRBV27 to TRBJ2-1; D remains ambiguous. Germline assignment: CDR1 MNHEY and CDR2 SMNVEV (reference sequence). V shed 3 bases and J shed 3 bases, with 9 bases lying between them. There are 14 residues in the CDR3.

This clonotype was found a few times. J is TRBJ2-3 and V is TRBV28; a weak D match, TRBD2 (5 bases). V shed 2 bases and J shed 1 base, with 19 bases lying between them. There are 18 residues in the CDR3. The V gene's germline CDR1 is MDHEN and CDR2 SYDVKM. The CDR3 DNA reads as TGTGCCAGCAGTTTAGGGTGGCCTACGGGATGGGGCACAGATACGCAGTATTTT. Protein: CASSLGWPTGWGTDTQYF.

This clonotype has a handful of counts. V is TRBV7-9 and J is TRBJ1-2, with D hard to call. The CDR3 totals 15 residues. The germline V and J ends were trimmed by 1 base and 2 bases, with 11 bases remaining between them. The germline gives CDR1 SEHNR, CDR2 FQNEAQ (reference sequence). The CDR3 nucleotides read TGTGCCAGCAGCTTAGGAGGAAGTATGAACTATGGCTACACCTTC. This sequence encodes CASSLGGSMNYGYTF.

The table lists this clonotype with a few counts. The V and J genes are TRBV20-1 and TRBJ2-1; TRBD1 or TRBD2 may be the D gene (5 bases each). V was clipped by 0 bases and J by 0 bases, with 9 bases between them. The CDR3 contains 15 residues. Germline values: CDR1 DFQATT, CDR2 SNEGSKA (reference sequence). CDR3 DNA sequence: TGCAGTGCTAGAGATGGGGACCTCTCCTACAATGAGCAGTTCTTC. Its protein is CSARDGDLSYNEQFF.

This clonotype came up a few times. The chain joins TRBV6-5 to TRBJ1-2, with D perhaps matching TRBD1 (6 bases). V lost 0 bases to trimming and J lost 2 bases, with 10 bases between them. Germline CDR1 is MNHEY and CDR2 is SVGAGI. The CDR3 sequence is 15 residues long. The CDR3: CASSYSGQGNYGYTF. For the CDR3, the DNA is TGTGCCAGCAGTTACTCGGGCCAGGGGAACTATGGCTACACCTTC.

J is TRBJ2-1 and V is TRBV25-1, with 16 positions matching TRBD2. This CDR3 region has 18 residues. The germline CDR1 and CDR2 sequences are MGHDK and SYGVNS. J was trimmed by 7 bases and V by 3 bases; bases with no gene match: 9. The CDR3 region has the DNA TGTGCCAGCAGTGACCCGGGACTAGCGGGAGGGCCAAAGAATGAGCAGTTCTTC. This encodes CASSDPGLAGGPKNEQFF.

The chain couples TRBV7-9 to TRBJ2-7, with 9 bases fitting TRBD1. The junction had 10 bases not matched to a gene; V was cut back by 1 base and J by 6 bases. The CDR3 covers 16 residues. Looked up from germline, CDR1 is SEHNR and CDR2 is FQNEAQ (reference sequence). The CDR3 reads CASSLGNPGQGIEQYF. Written as DNA, the CDR3 is TGTGCCAGCAGCTTAGGAAACCCGGGACAGGGTATCGAGCAGTACTTC.

J is TRBJ2-3 and V is TRBV12-2. TRBV12-2 is recorded as a pseudogene. The CDR3 sequence is 14 residues long. DNA for the CDR3: TGTGCAACCCGCTTGGCCTCTAGCACAGATACGCAGTATTTT. Translation gives CATRLASSTDTQYF.

The chain carries TRBV7-8 and TRBJ2-3, with a possible D match to TRBD1 (6 bases). V lost 8 bases, J lost 2 bases, and 17 bases lay in between. The CDR3 sequence is 15 residues long. Germline CDR1 and CDR2: SGHVS and FQNEAQ. CDR3 DNA sequence: TGTGCCAGCGGGATCTTGGGGGCGATCACAGATACGCAGTATTTT. Its translation: CASGILGAITDTQYF.